Listed here are 3 T cell receptor beta chains from one sample, sequenced in a study of monozygotic twins with inflammatory bowel disease. TCRdb processed the 5' RACE reads again and assigns one entry to each CDR3 protein, with no DNA. The ten most abundant clones cover around 2% of a sample with 330,000 or so distinct CDR3 sequences. Sequencing was done on a sample of blood. All receptors come from a human donor with ulcerative colitis or Crohn's disease, or a healthy co-twin of an affected twin (not recorded which).

This chain uses TRBV12-3 or TRBV12-4 with TRBJ1-2. The CDR3 length is 16 residues. CDR3 residues: CASSESGIARVYGYTF.

This rearrangement joins TRBV3-1 to TRBJ1-1; TCRdb gives TRBD1 as the D gene, but with no DNA this cannot be confirmed. The CDR3 extends over 16 amino acids. Germline V CDR1 and CDR2: LGHDT, YNNKEL (reference sequence). The CDR3: CASSQEKKGSNTEAFF.

The rearrangement joins TRBV7-9 to TRBJ2-2; TCRdb's D gene call, TRBD2, goes unchecked for lack of DNA. CDR3 length equals 14 residues. CDR1 is SEHNR and CDR2 is FQNEAQ in the germline V gene (reference sequence). The CDR3 here is CASGGLSNTGELFF. The entire variable domain, with the rest obtained from reference TRBV7-9 and TRBJ2-2, is as follows: DTGVSQNPRHKITKRGQNVTFRCDPISEHNRLYWYRQTLGQGPEFLTYFQNEAQLEKSRLLSDRFSAERPKGSFSTLEIQRTEQGDSAMYLCASGGLSNTGELFFGEGSRLTVL.